The clone carrying this T cell receptor (beta chain) was found many times. The antigen is unknown. Amplification of TCR alpha and beta CDR3 regions from RNA used iRepertoire nested multiplex PCR. TCRdb reprocessed the multiplex PCR reads via MiXCR and lists one record per CDR3 protein. Here the sample spans tens of thousands of distinct CDR3 sequences, about 37% being singletons. These data belong to a study of glioma-infiltrating T cells. Trimming removed 6 bases from V and 2 bases from J, with 20 bases in between. CDR3 length: 17 amino acids. Study-wide findings and caveats: CDR3 overlap between tissue and blood was very small.

This sequence was found in a human donor with low-grade glioma or glioblastoma, undergoing nonglioma brain surgery, or in good health (not recorded which). V gene TRBV12-3 or TRBV12-4 combines with J gene TRBJ1-5; tentative D call: TRBD1 (5 bases). Sample: glioma tissue, nonneoplastic brain tissue, or PBMCs (not recorded which). Here the CDR3 reads CASSPGGRVPGNQPQHF. As DNA, the CDR3 is TGTGCCAGCAGCCCGGGGGGGAGGGTTCCTGGCAATCAGCCCCAGCATTTT.